The clone carrying this T cell receptor beta chain was detected many times. Time point noted: sample taken at primary tumor resection. Unsorted tumor, nontumor lung tissue or cryopreserved PBMC supplied the whole RNA. Donation came from 70 or so patients with untreated early-stage non-small cell lung cancer. The data originate from a study of spatial heterogeneity in lung cancer. Whole-study context: On average, each unique TCR and UMI combination appeared more than ten times in raw reads.

Single TCR cDNA molecules each had their own unique molecular identifier. TCRdb called the 5' RACE reads again in MiXCR, with one record for every CDR3 protein. The table lists 20,000 to 25,000 distinct CDR3 sequences, around 3.2% of them singletons. This CDR3 has 13 amino acids. V lost 9 bases, J lost 0 bases, and 11 bases lay in between. Germline CDR1 reads SNHLY; CDR2 reads FYNNEI. The clonotype was recovered from a female donor with early-stage non-small cell lung cancer. Sample: PBMCs, taken at surgery. The chain has TRBV2 and TRBJ1-1; D ambiguous. The CDR3 loop is CASCWTMNTEAFF. The CDR3 DNA reads as TGTGCCAGTTGTTGGACGATGAACACTGAAGCTTTCTTT.